The clone carrying this TCR beta chain showed up many times. J was trimmed by 0 bases and V by 4 bases; bases with no gene match: 10. Germline assignment: CDR1 SGHVS and CDR2 FQNEAQ. The CDR3 runs to 17 residues. This sample was taken from a study of T cells in Graves' hyperthyroidism and ophthalmopathy. TCR beta CDR3 regions were amplified from RNA. The HTBI primer set was used in a first-round RT-PCR of the TCR CDR3. From the multiplex PCR reads, TCRdb called clonotypes with MiXCR, one entry per CDR3 protein. The table lists about 570,000 distinct CDR3 sequences, about half of them singletons. Material: peripheral blood or thyroid tissue (not recorded which). The clonotype comes from an adult woman with Graves' disease, either hyperthyroidism or ophthalmopathy (not recorded which). This chain connects TRBV7-8 to TRBJ2-7; 9 nucleotides agree with TRBD1. DNA of the CDR3: TGTGCCAGCAGCTGGCCGGGACAGGGTATTGCCTCCTACGAGCAGTACTTC. Protein: CASSWPGQGIASYEQYF.